This is a list of T cell receptor beta chains from one sample in a study of vaccination and CD4 T cells after COVID-19. TCRdb fed the PCR reads into MiXCR, producing one record per CDR3 protein. The sample has 13,000 or so distinct CDR3 sequences; approximately 74% are singletons. The antigens of these receptors remain unknown. Sequenced input: CD4+ T cells from blood, cultured in vitro. The origin of the receptors is a human donor who had recovered from COVID-19. Each CDR3 is given with its conserved first and last residue. Each record gives: V gene, J gene, CDR3 length, D gene, clone size, CDR3 protein, CDR3 DNA. D genes are given only for firm matches. The size field is filled for only some rows; it gives once, few, many or a size class.

>TRBV27|TRBJ2-2|16|TRBD2|.
CASSREGFSSTGELFF
TGTGCCAGCAGTAGGGAGGGGTTTTCGAGCACCGGGGAGCTGTTTTTT
>TRBV20-1|TRBJ1-2|12|.|.
CSAPGQLYGYTF
TGCAGTGCCCCGGGGCAGCTCTATGGCTACACCTTC
>TRBV20-1|TRBJ1-2|15|.|.
CSARGSPRDNYGYTF
TGCAGTGCTAGAGGGTCCCCCCGGGATAACTATGGCTACACCTTC
>TRBV2|TRBJ2-3|15|TRBD2|.
CASSPAGAGTDTQYF
TGTGCCAGCAGTCCAGCGGGAGCGGGCACAGATACGCAGTATTTT
>TRBV6-2/TRBV6-3|TRBJ1-6|15|.|.
CASSRKGPQNSPLHF
TGTGCCAGCAGCCGAAAGGGACCGCAAAATTCACCCCTCCACTTT
>TRBV20-1|TRBJ2-5|15|TRBD2|.
CSAAPGTSLQETQYF
TGCAGTGCTGCTCCCGGGACTAGCCTCCAAGAGACCCAGTACTTC
>TRBV28|TRBJ2-7|15|.|.
CASISQGGGSYEQYF
TGTGCCAGCATTTCACAGGGAGGCGGAAGCTACGAGCAGTACTTC
>TRBV28|TRBJ1-2|14|.|few
CASSLNQGQGGYTF
TGTGCCAGCAGTTTAAATCAGGGGCAGGGAGGCTACACCTTC
>TRBV7-9|TRBJ2-2|16|TRBD2|.
CASSYRTSGNTGELFF
TGTGCCAGCAGCTACCGGACTAGCGGGAACACCGGGGAGCTGTTTTTT
>TRBV11-1|TRBJ1-2|12|.|.
CASSQGDYGYTF
TGTGCCAGCAGCCAGGGTGACTATGGCTACACCTTC
>TRBV7-9|TRBJ2-2|16|TRBD2|few
CASSQLAGGPDGELFF
TGTGCCAGCAGCCAACTAGCGGGAGGGCCCGACGGGGAGCTGTTTTTT
>TRBV6-2/TRBV6-3|TRBJ1-1|13|.|.
CASSQEWATEAFF
TGTGCCAGCAGCCAGGAATGGGCCACTGAAGCTTTCTTT
>TRBV7-2|TRBJ2-2|16|TRBD1|.
CASSTRGQTNTGELFF
TGTGCCAGCAGCACTAGGGGACAGACGAACACCGGGGAGCTGTTTTTT
>TRBV7-2|TRBJ1-5|16|.|.
CASSFTPTGRNQPQHF
TGTGCCAGCAGCTTCACACCTACAGGGCGCAATCAGCCCCAGCATTTT
>TRBV2|TRBJ2-5|14|TRBD2|large
CATGTSGRRGTQYF
TGTGCCACCGGGACTAGCGGGAGGCGGGGGACCCAGTACTTC
>TRBV7-9|TRBJ2-7|13|.|.
CASSFGTHYEQYF
TGTGCCAGCAGCTTCGGGACCCACTACGAGCAGTACTTC
>TRBV6-5|TRBJ2-3|14|.|.
CASSLGGGTDTQYF
TGTGCCAGCAGTTTGGGAGGTGGCACAGATACGCAGTATTTT
>TRBV6-5|TRBJ1-5|16|TRBD1|.
CASSWGQGGGNQPQHF
TGTGCCAGCAGTTGGGGACAGGGGGGCGGCAATCAGCCCCAGCATTTT
>TRBV7-9|TRBJ1-1|15|.|.
CASSLEFGMNTEAFF
TGTGCCAGCAGCTTAGAATTCGGGATGAACACTGAAGCTTTCTTT
>TRBV7-3|TRBJ2-2|16|.|few
CASSLGGAANTGELFF
TGTGCCAGCAGCTTAGGAGGTGCGGCGAACACCGGGGAGCTGTTTTTT
>TRBV7-9|TRBJ1-5|14|.|.
CASSLAQSNQPQHF
TGTGCCAGCAGCTTAGCACAGAGCAATCAGCCCCAGCATTTT
>TRBV11-1|TRBJ1-1|16|.|.
CASRNTKGLLNTEAFF
TGTGCCAGCAGAAATACAAAGGGACTCTTGAACACTGAAGCTTTCTTT
>TRBV6-5|TRBJ2-3|13|.|.
CASSYGRGDTQYF
TGTGCCAGCAGTTACGGGAGGGGGGATACGCAGTATTTT
>TRBV6-1|TRBJ1-5|18|.|once
CASSDMSPGLGINQPQHF
TGTGCCAGCAGTGATATGTCCCCGGGACTGGGGATCAATCAGCCCCAGCATTTT
>TRBV20-1|TRBJ2-7|16|TRBD2|.
CSATGTSGSSAYEQYF
TGCAGTGCGACCGGGACTAGCGGGAGTTCCGCCTACGAGCAGTACTTC
>TRBV20-1|TRBJ1-6|15|.|.
CSASRGRGLNSALHF
TGCAGTGCTAGTCGAGGAAGGGGTCTTAATTCGGCCCTCCACTTT
>TRBV6-1|TRBJ2-3|14|.|.
CASSPFRSTDTQYF
TGTGCCAGCAGTCCCTTCCGGAGCACAGATACGCAGTATTTT
>TRBV4-3|TRBJ2-3|14|.|.
CASSQVSPADTQYF
TGCGCCAGCAGCCAAGTCTCTCCGGCAGATACGCAGTATTTT
>TRBV20-1|TRBJ1-5|13|TRBD1|few
CSARAGGSQPQHF
TGCAGTGCTAGAGCAGGGGGTAGTCAGCCCCAGCATTTT
>TRBV19|TRBJ1-5|16|.|.
CASSHRRFREDQPQHF
TGTGCCAGTAGTCACCGACGGTTCCGGGAGGATCAGCCCCAGCATTTT
>TRBV15|TRBJ1-5|15|TRBD1|.
CATSTETGGNQPQHF
TGTGCCACCAGCACTGAGACAGGGGGCAATCAGCCCCAGCATTTT
>TRBV7-8|TRBJ1-6|15|.|.
CASSLAGTYNSPLHF
TGTGCCAGCAGCTTAGCCGGGACGTATAATTCACCCCTCCACTTT
>TRBV27|TRBJ1-2|14|.|.
CASSPPGPPGGYTF
TGTGCCAGCAGTCCCCCAGGGCCCCCGGGCGGCTACACCTTC
>TRBV20-1|TRBJ2-1|13|.|.
CSGLSASDNEQFF
TGCAGTGGCCTGTCCGCGTCGGACAATGAGCAGTTCTTC
>TRBV27|TRBJ2-5|14|TRBD1|.
CASSLRGRQETQYF
TGTGCCAGCAGTTTAAGGGGGCGGCAAGAGACCCAGTACTTC
>TRBV29-1|TRBJ1-2|13|.|large
CSVVRGESYGYTF
TGCAGCGTTGTGAGGGGCGAGTCCTATGGCTACACCTTC
>TRBV7-2|TRBJ1-2|12|.|.
CASSFRDYGYTF
TGTGCCAGCAGCTTCCGCGACTATGGCTACACCTTC
>TRBV15|TRBJ2-5|15|.|.
CATSRRTDLQETQYF
TGTGCCACCAGCAGAAGGACAGATCTCCAAGAGACCCAGTACTTC
>TRBV7-9|TRBJ2-7|15|.|few
CASSLSGGNRYEQYF
TGTGCCAGCAGCTTGTCCGGAGGGAATCGCTACGAGCAGTACTTC
>TRBV6-1|TRBJ1-1|14|.|.
CASRRTRTTGEAFF
TGTGCCAGCAGACGGACCCGGACGACGGGTGAAGCTTTCTTT
>TRBV6-1|TRBJ1-2|15|.|once
CASGGRNPGNYGYTF
TGTGCCAGCGGAGGGCGGAACCCGGGAAACTATGGCTACACCTTC
>TRBV20-1|TRBJ2-1|10|.|.
CSAQDNEQFF
TGCAGTGCTCAAGACAATGAGCAGTTCTTC
>TRBV29-1|TRBJ1-2|15|.|.
CSVTNRGRHNYGYTF
TGCAGCGTGACCAATCGGGGTAGGCATAACTATGGCTACACCTTC
>TRBV6-2/TRBV6-3|TRBJ1-5|15|TRBD1|.
CASSGNRGRIQPQHF
TGTGCCAGCAGTGGTAACAGGGGGCGCATTCAGCCCCAGCATTTT
>TRBV6-5|TRBJ1-5|17|.|.
CASSSGVGRGSNQPQHF
TGTGCCAGCAGTTCAGGGGTTGGGCGGGGTAGCAATCAGCCCCAGCATTTT
>TRBV7-2|TRBJ2-7|16|TRBD2|.
CASSLASSGASYEQYF
TGTGCCAGCAGCTTAGCATCTAGCGGGGCTTCCTACGAGCAGTACTTC
>TRBV5-6|TRBJ1-2|15|.|.
CASSLAQVRGYGYTF
TGTGCCAGCAGCTTGGCGCAGGTTAGAGGTTATGGCTACACCTTC
>TRBV20-1|TRBJ1-4|13|.|.
CSAYGALGEKLFF
TGCAGTGCGTATGGTGCCTTGGGTGAAAAACTGTTTTTT
>TRBV7-9|TRBJ1-1|13|.|.
CASSLTGYTEAFF
TGTGCCAGCAGCCTTACAGGTTACACTGAAGCTTTCTTT
>TRBV7-2|TRBJ2-7|14|.|.
CASSLVRTGDSLYF
TGTGCCAGCAGCTTAGTCCGTACGGGGGACTCTCTCTACTTC
>TRBV7-2|TRBJ2-3|14|.|.
CASKQGPNTDTQYF
TGTGCCAGCAAGCAGGGACCAAACACAGATACGCAGTATTTT
>TRBV7-8|TRBJ1-5|13|.|.
CASSLWVNQPQHF
TGTGCCAGCAGCTTATGGGTCAATCAGCCCCAGCATTTT
>TRBV19|TRBJ2-3|15|TRBD2|.
CASSIRASGKDTQYF
TGTGCCAGTAGTATACGGGCTAGCGGGAAAGATACGCAGTATTTT
>TRBV28|TRBJ2-1|15|.|.
CASSRYSSSYNEQFF
TGTGCCAGCAGTAGATACTCGAGCTCCTACAATGAGCAGTTCTTC